This paragraph reports one TCR beta chain. No antigen is known for it. This specimen belongs to a study of response to subunit inactivated influenza vaccine. TCRdb reprocessed the RT-PCR reads with MiXCR, giving one entry per CDR3 protein. The data contain hundreds of thousands of distinct CDR3 sequences, around a sixth of them singletons. This CDR3 contains 13 residues. Germline lookup yields CDR1 DFQATT and CDR2 SNEGSKA (reference sequence). Deletions cut 3 bases from V and 6 bases from J, with 13 bases between. Study-wide results and limits: With each seasonal influenza vaccination, the authors suggested, few new T cells are recruited.

V usage is TRBV20-1 and J usage is TRBJ2-3; TRBD1 or TRBD2 may be the D gene (5 bases each). The sequence was obtained from a middle-aged man who received an inactivated influenza vaccine. The source material was PBMCs from blood, sampled 5 days after vaccination. For the CDR3, the DNA is TGCAGTGCTAGTCGGGACCCTGGGGATACGCAGTATTTT. Its translation: CSASRDPGDTQYF.